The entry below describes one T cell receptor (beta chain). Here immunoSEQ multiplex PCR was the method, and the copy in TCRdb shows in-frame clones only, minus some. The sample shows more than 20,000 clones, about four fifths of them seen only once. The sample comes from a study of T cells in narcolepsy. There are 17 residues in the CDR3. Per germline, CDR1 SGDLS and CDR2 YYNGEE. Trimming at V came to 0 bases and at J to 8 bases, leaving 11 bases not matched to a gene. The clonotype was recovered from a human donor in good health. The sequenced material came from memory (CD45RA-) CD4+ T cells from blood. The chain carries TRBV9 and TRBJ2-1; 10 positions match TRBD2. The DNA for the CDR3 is TGTGCCAGCAGCGTAGGGGTCCTAGCGGGAGCTTTGGATGAGCAGTTCTTC. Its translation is CASSVGVLAGALDEQFF.